These 32 T cell receptor beta chains were sequenced from one sample in a study of patients and donors after allogeneic stem cell transplantation. Via MiXCR, TCRdb re-called the RT-PCR reads, giving one row per CDR3 protein. The table lists approximately 430,000 distinct CDR3 sequences, 16% of them singletons. The sample taken for sequencing was blood, either unsorted or a sorted T cell fraction (not recorded which). These receptors came from a human donor who was either an allogeneic HSCT recipient or a stem cell or donor lymphocyte infusion donor (not recorded which). It is not recorded whose cells these are; they may come from a transplant donor.

This clonotype was counted a few times. J is TRBJ2-1 and V is TRBV4-3; 7 bases map to TRBD1. The CDR3 contains 20 residues. CDR1 is LGHNA and CDR2 is YSLEER in the germline V gene. Trimming removed 1 base from V and 1 base from J; junction bases left unmatched: 16. The CDR3: CASSQGAGTAFLGSYNEQFF. CDR3 bases: TGCGCCAGCAGCCAAGGGGCCGGGACAGCTTTCTTGGGGTCCTACAATGAGCAGTTCTTC.

This clonotype was picked up a small number of times. V gene TRBV24-1 combines with J gene TRBJ2-3; D gene uncertain. CDR3 size: 13 residues. Trimming removed 5 bases from V and 4 bases from J, with 9 bases in between. Germline V CDR1 and CDR2: KGHDR, SFDVKD. CDR3: CATSAVWPDTQYF. The CDR3 coding sequence is TGTGCCACCAGTGCAGTCTGGCCAGATACGCAGTATTTT.

This clonotype turned up a few times. The rearrangement links TRBV7-9 to TRBJ1-6; 11 nucleotides align to TRBD1. The CDR3 is 16 amino acids. Germline lookup yields CDR1 SEHNR and CDR2 FQNEAQ (reference sequence). The trim removed 4 bases at V and 7 bases at J, leaving 6 bases unmatched. CDR3: CASSWGTGGTNSPLHF. Here the CDR3 DNA reads TGTGCCAGCAGCTGGGGGACAGGGGGAACGAATTCACCCCTCCACTTT.

This clonotype was recorded many times. The gene calls are TRBV12-3 or TRBV12-4 and TRBJ1-2; D uncertain. The CDR3 totals 14 residues. V was pared by 7 bases and J by 1 base, with 13 bases between. CDR3 residues: CASTYSDFNYGYTF. The CDR3, as DNA: TGTGCCAGCACCTATTCAGATTTTAACTATGGCTACACCTTC.

This clonotype appeared many times. V gene TRBV12-3 or TRBV12-4 combines with J gene TRBJ2-7; D is perhaps TRBD1 (5 bases). The CDR3 contains 13 residues. The germline V and J ends were trimmed by 3 bases and 4 bases, with 10 bases remaining between them. The CDR3: CASSFDRGYEQYF. CDR3 bases: TGTGCCAGCAGTTTCGATAGGGGTTACGAGCAGTACTTC.

This clonotype has a count of ten or more. This chain links TRBV7-2 with TRBJ2-7, with D perhaps matching TRBD2 (6 bases). Germline CDR1 SGHTA, CDR2 FQGNSA. Deletions cut 8 bases from V and 2 bases from J, with 19 bases between. The CDR3 is made up of 15 amino acids. The DNA of the CDR3 is TGTGCCAGCGCTTGGGAGGAGGGTCCAACCTACGAGCAGTACTTC. Amino acid sequence: CASAWEEGPTYEQYF. Complete variable domain (other parts from reference TRBV7-2 and TRBJ2-7): GAGVSQSPSNKVTEKGKDVELRCDPISGHTALYWYRQSLGQGLEFLIYFQGNSAPDKSGLPSDRFSAERTGGSVSTLTIQRTQQEDSAVYLCASAWEEGPTYEQYFGPGTRLTVT.

The chain is built from TRBV6-1 and TRBJ2-3, with a possible D match to TRBD2 (5 bases). Germline CDR1 is MNHNS and CDR2 is SASEGT. With 10 bases removed from V and 2 bases from J, the gap between germline ends came to 13 bases. CDR3 length: 13 amino acids. CDR3 DNA sequence: TGTGCCATCGAGGGCGGGCACACAGATACGCAGTATTTT. Encoded protein: CAIEGGHTDTQYF.

CDR3 DNA sequence: TGTGCCAGCGGTTACAGGGGGTCAGGGGAGACCCAGTACTTC. As protein: CASGYRGSGETQYF. This chain connects TRBV19 to TRBJ2-5; 8 nucleotides match TRBD1. The CDR3 is 14 amino acids. V was clipped by 9 bases and J by 5 bases; unmatched bases: 11. Germline-derived CDR1 and CDR2 are LNHDA and SQIVND (reference sequence).

The V gene is TRBV5-1, the J gene TRBJ1-1; possibly TRBD1 for D (5 bases). The V end lost 2 bases, the J end lost 6 bases, and 14 bases lay between the germline ends. The CDR3 is 14 residues long. The germline CDR1 and CDR2 sequences are SGHRS and YFSETQ. The CDR3 bases are TGCGCCAGCAGCTTCCGACAGTTTAGGGCTGAAGCTTTCTTT. It encodes CASSFRQFRAEAFF.

This chain links TRBV5-6 with TRBJ2-1; a possible D gene is TRBD2 (6 bases). V lost 0 bases and J 5 bases, leaving 24 bases between the germline ends. Germline-derived CDR1 and CDR2 are SGHDT and YYEEEE. The CDR3 extends over 19 amino acids. For the CDR3, the DNA is TGTGCCAGCAGCTTGGTTCTACGGGCTTGGACGGGAGATGACAATGAGCAGTTCTTC. This translates into CASSLVLRAWTGDDNEQFF.

The chain has TRBV7-9 and TRBJ1-2; 9 bases are shared with TRBD1. Germline V CDR1 and CDR2: SEHNR, FQNEAQ (reference sequence). This CDR3 spans 13 amino acids. V shed 5 bases, J shed 9 bases, and the junction held 7 bases outside the gene matches. The CDR3 region is CASSPRDRDSYTF. The CDR3 DNA is TGTGCCAGCAGCCCAAGGGACAGGGACAGCTACACCTTC.

This clonotype appeared a few times. The V gene is TRBV15, the J gene TRBJ2-7; D is ambiguous. Trimming removed 5 bases at V and 0 bases at J, with 17 bases between. Germline CDR1 reads LNHNV; CDR2 reads YYDKDF (reference sequence). The CDR3 is 16 amino acids. This chain's CDR3 is CATSENPWLGSYEQYF. In DNA form, the CDR3 reads TGTGCCACCAGCGAGAATCCCTGGCTCGGCTCCTACGAGCAGTACTTC.

This clonotype was detected a few times. This rearrangement joins TRBV5-4 to TRBJ2-7; no definite D call. Germline loops: CDR1 SGHNT, CDR2 YYREEE (reference sequence). Trimming removed 0 bases at V and 1 base at J, with 8 bases between. The CDR3 contains 14 residues. CDR3 DNA: TGTGCCAGCAGCTTGGAGTGGGGTTCCTACGAGCAGTACTTC. This gives the protein CASSLEWGSYEQYF.

This clonotype turned up a few times. V is TRBV12-5 and J is TRBJ2-5, with a tentative D call TRBD2 (5 bases). Per germline, CDR1 LGHNT and CDR2 FRNRAP. Trimming took off 0 bases at V and 3 bases at J, with 14 bases between the two ends. This CDR3 is built from 16 residues. In DNA form, the CDR3 reads TGTGCTAGTGGTTTGGTTTTGAGCGGAGGCAAAGAGACCCAGTACTTC. It encodes CASGLVLSGGKETQYF.

The table lists this clonotype with many counts. The genes are TRBV4-1 and TRBJ2-2, with 9 bases identical to TRBD1. V was clipped by 8 bases and J by 5 bases; unmatched bases: 9. Per germline, CDR1 MGHRA and CDR2 YSYEKL. The CDR3 consists of 15 residues. DNA for the CDR3: TGCGCCAGCGCGCTTTTTGGACAGGGGACCGGGGAGCTGTTTTTT. This encodes CASALFGQGTGELFF.

This clonotype was seen a handful of times. This sequence joins TRBV7-9 and TRBJ1-1; 9 positions agree with TRBD1. The CDR3 is 16 residues long. Unmatched junction bases numbered 18, after V lost 5 bases and J lost 11 bases. The germline gives CDR1 SEHNR, CDR2 FQNEAQ (reference sequence). CDR3 sequence reads: CASSDPLGTGLKKAFF. CDR3 coding DNA: TGTGCCAGCAGCGACCCCCTCGGGACAGGGTTGAAGAAGGCTTTCTTT.

CDR3 residues: CSARDEGVPNTEAFF. The CDR3 bases are TGCAGTGCTAGAGATGAAGGGGTCCCAAACACTGAAGCTTTCTTT. The chain recombines TRBV20-1 with TRBJ1-1, with a weak D call TRBD1 (5 bases). Looked up from germline, CDR1 is DFQATT and CDR2 is SNEGSKA (reference sequence). The CDR3 consists of 15 residues. Trimming shortened V by 0 bases and J by 2 bases, and 13 bases separated the two germline ends.

This clonotype was counted between two and nine times. The chain links TRBV7-2 to TRBJ2-1, with a possible D match to TRBD1 (5 bases). Germline V gene lookup returns CDR1 SGHTA and CDR2 FQGNSA. The V end was cut by 5 bases, the J end by 4 bases, with 12 bases between. This CDR3 contains 14 residues. This CDR3 reads CASSPQTGYNEQFF. In DNA form, the CDR3 reads TGTGCCAGCAGCCCCCAAACAGGTTACAATGAGCAGTTCTTC. Filled out from reference TRBV7-2 and TRBJ2-1, the complete variable domain reads GAGVSQSPSNKVTEKGKDVELRCDPISGHTALYWYRQSLGQGLEFLIYFQGNSAPDKSGLPSDRFSAERTGGSVSTLTIQRTQQEDSAVYLCASSPQTGYNEQFFGPGTRLTVL.

The chain has TRBV4-1 and TRBJ1-2, with no clear D. Trimming shortened V by 2 bases and J by 0 bases, and 13 bases separated the two germline ends. The germline V gene has CDR1 MGHRA and CDR2 YSYEKL. This CDR3 comprises 16 residues. The CDR3 loop is CASSQTDLLTNYGYTF. For the CDR3, the DNA is TGCGCCAGCAGCCAAACTGACCTTCTGACTAACTATGGCTACACCTTC.

This clonotype turned up a few times. The chain has TRBV5-8 and TRBJ1-3, with D unclear. V gave up 4 bases and J gave up 7 bases, with 12 bases separating them. The germline V gene encodes CDR1 SGHTS and CDR2 YDEGEE. CDR3 length: 13 residues. The CDR3 protein is CASSLRGGNTIYF. CDR3 coding DNA: TGTGCCAGCAGCCTTCGGGGAGGGAACACCATATATTTT. The full variable domain, completed using reference TRBV5-8 and TRBJ1-3, is EAGVTQSPTHLIKTRGQQATLRCSPISGHTSVYWYQQALGLGLQFLLWYDEGEERNRGNFPPRFSGRQFPNYSSELNVNALELEDSALYLCASSLRGGNTIYFGEGSWLTVV.

The chain has TRBV2 and TRBJ1-1; 7 bases map to TRBD1. CDR3 length equals 14 residues. V was clipped by 8 bases and J by 3 bases; unmatched bases: 9. The germline V gene has CDR1 SNHLY and CDR2 FYNNEI. CDR3 in amino acids: CASSEGGGYTEAFF. CDR3 DNA: TGTGCCAGCTCCGAGGGAGGGGGCTACACTGAAGCTTTCTTT.

CDR3 residues: CASSQVANEQFF. CDR3 sequence (DNA): TGCGCCAGCAGCCAAGTAGCTAATGAGCAGTTCTTC. The V call is TRBV4-1, the J call TRBJ2-1; D gene unclear. The V and J ends lost 1 base and 7 bases respectively, with 5 bases between them. Germline lookup yields CDR1 MGHRA and CDR2 YSYEKL. The CDR3 is 12 residues long.

V is TRBV5-4 and J is TRBJ2-1; D is possibly TRBD1 (6 bases). V lost 2 bases and J 10 bases, leaving 13 bases between the germline ends. Germline-derived CDR1 and CDR2 are SGHNT and YYREEE (reference sequence). The CDR3 length is 13 residues. The CDR3 region has the DNA TGTGCCAGCAGCTTCCCAGACAGGAAAGAGCAGTTCTTC. The encoded protein is CASSFPDRKEQFF.

The rearrangement uses TRBV5-6 and TRBJ2-6; D is possibly TRBD1 or TRBD2 (6 bases each). The ends were cut back, 5 bases at V and 0 bases at J, with 15 bases in the middle. Germline V gene lookup returns CDR1 SGHDT and CDR2 YYEEEE. CDR3 length: 17 amino acids. The CDR3 region is CASRPQGGGSGANVLTF. For the CDR3, the DNA is TGTGCCAGCAGACCACAGGGAGGAGGCTCTGGGGCCAACGTCCTGACTTTC. The whole variable domain, remainder taken from reference TRBV5-6 and TRBJ2-6, is DAGVTQSPTHLIKTRGQQVTLRCSPKSGHDTVSWYQQALGQGPQFIFQYYEEEERQRGNFPDRFSGHQFPNYSSELNVNALLLGDSALYLCASRPQGGGSGANVLTFGAGSRLTVL.

This clonotype has just a few counts. V usage is TRBV12-3 or TRBV12-4 and J usage is TRBJ2-2; D remains ambiguous. The CDR3 is made up of 15 amino acids. The V end was cut by 7 bases, the J end by 3 bases, with 15 bases between. CDR3 amino acids: CASTLRTGDTGELFF. The CDR3 coding sequence is TGTGCCAGCACTCTTCGGACCGGAGACACCGGGGAGCTGTTTTTT.

This sequence joins TRBV6-1 and TRBJ2-5; possibly TRBD2 for D (5 bases). This CDR3 region has 18 residues. The V gene lost 6 bases and the J gene lost 5 bases, with 28 bases spanning the gap. Per the germline V gene, CDR1 is MNHNS and CDR2 is SASEGT. This CDR3 is CASSRSGNPSPQNETQYF. For the CDR3, the DNA is TGTGCCAGCAGCAGATCCGGGAACCCCTCCCCCCAGAACGAGACCCAGTACTTC.

The chain carries TRBV27 and TRBJ2-3, with TRBD2 matching over 16 bases. The CDR3 is made up of 17 amino acids. The V gene end was trimmed by 5 bases and the J gene end by 4 bases; junction bases not matched to a gene: 6. The V gene's germline CDR1 is MNHEY and CDR2 SMNVEV (reference sequence). The CDR3 DNA sequence: TGTGCCAGCAGTATTGGGACTAGCGGGGGGGCGGCAGATACGCAGTATTTT. The encoded protein is CASSIGTSGGAADTQYF.

The V and J genes are TRBV5-1 and TRBJ1-2; 8 bases match TRBD1. This CDR3 is built from 17 residues. The J segment lost 0 bases and the V segment lost 4 bases, leaving 11 bases of the junction unmatched. Germline CDR1 reads SGHRS; CDR2 reads YFSETQ. Written as DNA, the CDR3 is TGCGCCAGCAGCCAATCCCGACAGGGGAACGCTAACTATGGCTACACCTTC. Translated: CASSQSRQGNANYGYTF.

This clonotype was seen more than once but under ten times. The chain uses TRBV3-1 and TRBJ2-7, with D possibly matching TRBD2 (5 bases). V lost 4 bases and J lost 5, with 12 bases in between. The CDR3 extends over 13 amino acids. The germline V gene encodes CDR1 LGHDT and CDR2 YNNKEL (reference sequence). The CDR3 DNA follows: TGTGCCAGCAGCCGAGGGCGTTCCAACGAGCAGTACTTC. It encodes CASSRGRSNEQYF.

This chain uses TRBV27 with TRBJ1-3; D ambiguous. Germline CDR1 is MNHEY and CDR2 is SMNVEV (reference sequence). This CDR3 spans 15 amino acids. V lost 6 bases and J 0 bases, leaving 12 bases between the germline ends. The DNA for the CDR3 is TGTGCCAGCAGGGCAGGATTGAACTCTGGAAACACCATATATTTT. Amino acids: CASRAGLNSGNTIYF.

The sample holds a few counts of this clonotype. This chain uses TRBV7-9 with TRBJ1-1; no clear D. The CDR3 contains 13 residues. The ends were cut back, 3 bases at V and 7 bases at J, with 12 bases in the middle. The germline gives CDR1 SEHNR, CDR2 FQNEAQ (reference sequence). The CDR3 loop reads CASSFSAAGEAFF. CDR3 DNA sequence: TGTGCCAGCAGCTTTTCAGCTGCGGGTGAAGCTTTCTTT.

The V and J genes are TRBV7-9 and TRBJ2-3, with D possibly TRBD2 on 5 matching bases. The CDR3 spans 16 residues. The germline V gene encodes CDR1 SEHNR and CDR2 FQNEAQ (reference sequence). Trimming cost V 4 bases and J 8 bases, with 22 bases left between them. CDR3 sequence (DNA): TGTGCCAGCAGCTCTGGTAGCGACGGATCCTTAGGTACGCAGTATTTT. It encodes CASSSGSDGSLGTQYF.